The rows below give T cell receptor beta chains drawn from one sample of a study of T-cell reconstitution after alpha-beta-depleted transplantation in children. TCRdb analysed the PCR reads with MiXCR anew, one entry per CDR3 protein. Of a few hundred thousand distinct CDR3 sequences listed, 9.7% were seen once; the top ten hold 5.1%. The sequencing used PBMCs from the stem cell graft donor, collected from the stem cell graft. These receptors all come from a human donor who donated a stem cell graft to a child with SCID. Both conserved end residues are part of each CDR3.

cdr3_length: 13; j_call: TRBJ1-2; v_call: TRBV12-3/TRBV12-4; cdr3_aa: CASSLGDNYGYTF
cdr3_length: 15; j_call: TRBJ1-5; v_call: TRBV5-1; cdr3_aa: CASSLTHGPNQPQHF
cdr3_length: 16; j_call: TRBJ1-1; v_call: TRBV6-5; cdr3_aa: CASSYYWHRGATEAFF
cdr3_length: 16; j_call: TRBJ2-1; v_call: TRBV4-3; cdr3_aa: CASSQHLAGGSNEQFF
cdr3_length: 13; j_call: TRBJ2-7; v_call: TRBV5-6; cdr3_aa: CASSFEGDNEQYF
cdr3_length: 15; j_call: TRBJ2-3; v_call: TRBV5-6; cdr3_aa: CASSFGGRATDTQYF
cdr3_length: 13; j_call: TRBJ2-3; v_call: TRBV29-1; cdr3_aa: CSVERDRTDTQYF
cdr3_length: 14; j_call: TRBJ2-7; v_call: TRBV6-1; cdr3_aa: CASSDQSISYEQYF
cdr3_length: 14; j_call: TRBJ1-6; v_call: TRBV7-9; cdr3_aa: CASSSDGGDSPLHF
cdr3_length: 18; j_call: TRBJ2-3; v_call: TRBV5-1; cdr3_aa: CASSPGLAGALVTDTQYF
cdr3_length: 17; j_call: TRBJ2-3; v_call: TRBV2; cdr3_aa: CASKRSAGQGGTDTQYF
cdr3_length: 16; j_call: TRBJ2-1; v_call: TRBV5-1; cdr3_aa: CASSLMGTSGYNEQFF
cdr3_length: 14; j_call: TRBJ2-5; v_call: TRBV20-1; cdr3_aa: CSAPLLAGVRAQYF
cdr3_length: 18; j_call: TRBJ2-1; v_call: TRBV7-8; cdr3_aa: CASSLGAASGGEYNEQFF
cdr3_length: 15; j_call: TRBJ2-7; v_call: TRBV6-2/TRBV6-3; cdr3_aa: CASSYRPHNSYEQYF
cdr3_length: 16; j_call: TRBJ2-3; v_call: TRBV20-1; cdr3_aa: CSASTTRGGSTDTQYF
cdr3_length: 11; j_call: TRBJ2-7; v_call: TRBV20-1; cdr3_aa: CSTRLAYEQYF
cdr3_length: 15; j_call: TRBJ2-7; v_call: TRBV6-2/TRBV6-3; cdr3_aa: CASRTDSGGTYEQYF
cdr3_length: 14; j_call: TRBJ1-1; v_call: TRBV10-3; cdr3_aa: CAISEEGLGTEAFF
cdr3_length: 15; j_call: TRBJ1-2; v_call: TRBV5-1; cdr3_aa: CASSYEGQGTGGYTF
cdr3_length: 16; j_call: TRBJ2-2; v_call: TRBV10-3; cdr3_aa: CAIRTGTGGSTGELFF
cdr3_length: 13; j_call: TRBJ1-2; v_call: TRBV5-8; cdr3_aa: CASSRPDFGGYTF
cdr3_length: 15; j_call: TRBJ2-1; v_call: TRBV28; cdr3_aa: CASSRTGQAYNEQFF
cdr3_length: 11; j_call: TRBJ2-1; v_call: TRBV20-1; cdr3_aa: CSASSYNEQFF
cdr3_length: 17; j_call: TRBJ2-6; v_call: TRBV18; cdr3_aa: CASSRQGGSSGANVLTF
cdr3_length: 14; j_call: TRBJ2-1; v_call: TRBV7-2; cdr3_aa: CASSKGQGRNEQFF
cdr3_length: 16; j_call: TRBJ2-3; v_call: TRBV5-8; cdr3_aa: CASSTGQGTGTDTQYF
cdr3_length: 17; j_call: TRBJ1-6; v_call: TRBV2; cdr3_aa: CASTPYALRQPNSPLHF
cdr3_length: 15; j_call: TRBJ2-1; v_call: TRBV12-3/TRBV12-4; cdr3_aa: CASSFSSGAYNEQFF
cdr3_length: 16; j_call: TRBJ2-4; v_call: TRBV12-3/TRBV12-4; cdr3_aa: CASSPTGTIAKNIQYF
cdr3_length: 15; j_call: TRBJ1-5; v_call: TRBV2; cdr3_aa: CASSASGGVYQPQHF
cdr3_length: 14; j_call: TRBJ2-5; v_call: TRBV20-1; cdr3_aa: CSVGGPDLGETQYF
cdr3_length: 15; j_call: TRBJ1-1; v_call: TRBV5-1; cdr3_aa: CASRLTTGQNTEAFF
cdr3_length: 14; j_call: TRBJ1-2; v_call: TRBV2; cdr3_aa: CASSEGGDHYGYTF
cdr3_length: 15; j_call: TRBJ2-1; v_call: TRBV28; cdr3_aa: CASSSTGVGGNEQFF
cdr3_length: 12; j_call: TRBJ1-1; v_call: TRBV5-1; cdr3_aa: CASKTGDDEAFF
cdr3_length: 15; j_call: TRBJ2-3; v_call: TRBV6-2/TRBV6-3; cdr3_aa: CASSSTSSVTDTQYF
cdr3_length: 14; j_call: TRBJ2-3; v_call: TRBV7-3; cdr3_aa: CASSPTESTDTQYF
cdr3_length: 16; j_call: TRBJ2-3; v_call: TRBV19; cdr3_aa: CASSMSSGRSTDTQYF
cdr3_length: 13; j_call: TRBJ2-7; v_call: TRBV20-1; cdr3_aa: CSASYASSYEQYF
cdr3_length: 13; j_call: TRBJ1-5; v_call: TRBV7-9; cdr3_aa: CASSLGGSQPQHF
cdr3_length: 16; j_call: TRBJ2-5; v_call: TRBV5-1; cdr3_aa: CASSEGLAGVRGTQYF
cdr3_length: 14; j_call: TRBJ2-7; v_call: TRBV5-1; cdr3_aa: CASSLVAGAETQYF
cdr3_length: 15; j_call: TRBJ2-1; v_call: TRBV5-1; cdr3_aa: CASSLRGQDPQEQFF
cdr3_length: 14; j_call: TRBJ1-5; v_call: TRBV4-2; cdr3_aa: CASSQSGRNQPQHF
cdr3_length: 14; j_call: TRBJ2-1; v_call: TRBV20-1; cdr3_aa: CSAPQLRSYNEQFF
cdr3_length: 16; j_call: TRBJ1-6; v_call: TRBV9; cdr3_aa: CASSVGVGTETSPLHF